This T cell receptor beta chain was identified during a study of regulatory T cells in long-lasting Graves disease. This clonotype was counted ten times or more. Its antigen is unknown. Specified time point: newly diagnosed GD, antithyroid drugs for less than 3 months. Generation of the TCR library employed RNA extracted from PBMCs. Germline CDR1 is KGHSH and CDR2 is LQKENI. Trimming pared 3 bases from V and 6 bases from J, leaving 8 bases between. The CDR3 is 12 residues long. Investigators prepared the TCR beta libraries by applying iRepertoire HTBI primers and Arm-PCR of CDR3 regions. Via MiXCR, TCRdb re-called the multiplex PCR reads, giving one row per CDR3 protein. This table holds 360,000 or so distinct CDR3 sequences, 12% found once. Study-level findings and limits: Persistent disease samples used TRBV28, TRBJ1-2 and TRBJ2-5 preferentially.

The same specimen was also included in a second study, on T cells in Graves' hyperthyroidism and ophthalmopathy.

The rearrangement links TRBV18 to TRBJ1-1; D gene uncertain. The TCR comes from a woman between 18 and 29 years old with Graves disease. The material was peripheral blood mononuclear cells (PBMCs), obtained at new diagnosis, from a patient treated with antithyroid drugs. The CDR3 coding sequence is TGTGCCAGCTCACCCGGTGTGGCTGAAGCTTTCTTT. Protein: CASSPGVAEAFF.